These 11 T cell receptor beta chains were sequenced from one sample in a study of memory CD4+ T cells and cytomegalovirus serostatus. Clones were read by immunoSEQ multiplex PCR, and TCRdb kept only the in-frame ones, dropping some. Seen here are roughly 40,000 clones, about 80% observed once, and the top ten hold roughly 1.1%. Single viable CD3+CD4+CD8-CD45RO+ cells were sorted as the memory CD4+ T cells. Sequencing was carried out using memory CD4+ T cells from blood. These receptors originate from an adult in good health and CMV-seronegative.

The chain carries TRBV18 and TRBJ1-2, with D hard to call. Trimming cost V 0 bases and J 0 bases, with 8 bases left between them. This CDR3 is 15 amino acids long. Germline CDR1 is KGHSH and CDR2 is LQKENI. CDR3 sequence (DNA): TGTGCCAGCTCACCACCTCAGAGACCTAACTATGGCTACACCTTC. This encodes CASSPPQRPNYGYTF.

CDR3 bases: TGTGCCAGCAGTTACTCAGCTAACACTGAAGCTTTCTTT. The encoded protein is CASSYSANTEAFF. V is TRBV6-6 and J is TRBJ1-1; D is undetermined. CDR3 length: 13 residues. Trimming left V 0 bases short and J 2 bases short, with 4 bases between. From germline, CDR1 is MNHNY and CDR2 SVGAGI (reference sequence).

This chain joins TRBV5-1 and TRBJ1-4; D may be TRBD1 (5 bases). Germline V gene sequence: CDR1 SGHRS, CDR2 YFSETQ. The CDR3 covers 15 residues. Trimming took 5 bases from V and 6 from J, leaving 17 bases between them. The CDR3 here is CASSRSGATDEKLFF. DNA for the CDR3: TGCGCCAGCAGTCGCTCCGGGGCCACGGATGAAAAACTGTTTTTT.

There are a few counts of this clone. The CDR3 region is CASSFGVSSTDTQYF. For the CDR3, the DNA is TGTGCCAGCAGCTTTGGCGTATCTAGCACAGATACGCAGTATTTT. The genes are TRBV7-3 and TRBJ2-3; D gene uncertain. The CDR3 extends over 15 amino acids. The V gene's germline CDR1 is SGHTA and CDR2 FQGTGA. Trimming pared 3 bases from V and 0 bases from J, leaving 10 bases between.

This chain joins TRBV7-2 and TRBJ2-1; 9 bases line up with TRBD1. In germline, CDR1 is SGHTA, CDR2 FQGNSA. This CDR3 spans 15 amino acids. Trimming took 6 bases from V and 10 from J; bases not matched to a gene: 13. In DNA form, the CDR3 reads TGTGCCAGCAGTTCCGGGACAGGGTATAGCGGAGAGCAGTTCTTC. Its translation: CASSSGTGYSGEQFF.

The chain joins TRBV30 to TRBJ1-2; tentatively, D is TRBD1 (5 bases). The CDR3 totals 12 residues. V was trimmed by 8 bases and J by 4 bases, leaving 14 bases between them. The germline V gene encodes CDR1 GTSNPN and CDR2 SVGIG (reference sequence). The CDR3 nucleotides read TGTGCCACCGGGGGATTCATCTATGGCTACACCTTC. This encodes CATGGFIYGYTF. Full variable domain (outside the CDR3, taken from reference TRBV30 and TRBJ1-2): SQTIHQWPATLVQPVGSPLSLECTVEGTSNPNLYWYRQAAGRGLQLLFYSVGIGQISSEVPQNLSASRPQDRQFILSSKKLLLSDSGFYLCATGGFIYGYTFGSGTRLTVV.

This chain joins TRBV6-1 and TRBJ2-1, with 7 bases identical to TRBD1. The CDR3 spans 14 residues. Germline CDR1 MNHNS, CDR2 SASEGT. J lost 2 bases, V lost 8 bases, and 6 bases had no gene match. In DNA, the CDR3 is TGTGCCAGCGGCCGGGACAGCACCTACAATGAGCAGTTCTTC. Its translation is CASGRDSTYNEQFF.

The J gene is TRBJ2-7, the V gene TRBV7-2; 11 bases agree with TRBD1. Germline V gene sequence: CDR1 SGHTA, CDR2 FQGNSA. J gave up 6 bases and V 5 bases, and 15 bases lay outside the gene matches. This CDR3 spans 17 amino acids. The CDR3 DNA reads TGTGCCAGCAGCCCGAGGGACAGGGGGTTAATTCGGGGCGAGCAGTACTTC. Translated, it gives CASSPRDRGLIRGEQYF. Based on the CDR3 plus reference TRBV7-2 and TRBJ2-7, the full variable domain is GAGVSQSPSNKVTEKGKDVELRCDPISGHTALYWYRQSLGQGLEFLIYFQGNSAPDKSGLPSDRFSAERTGGSVSTLTIQRTQQEDSAVYLCASSPRDRGLIRGEQYFGPGTRLTVT.

J is TRBJ1-2 and V is TRBV30, with TRBD1 matching over 7 bases. The J segment lost 8 bases and the V segment lost 1 base, leaving 4 bases of the junction unmatched. Germline CDR1 is GTSNPN and CDR2 is SVGIG (reference sequence). This CDR3 is 12 amino acids long. CDR3 coding DNA: TGTGCCTGGAGTGCCCAGACAGGGGGCTACACCTTC. This sequence encodes CAWSAQTGGYTF.

CDR3 region: CASSLGDYSNQPQHF. CDR3 DNA: TGTGCCAGCAGCTTAGGAGATTATAGCAATCAGCCCCAGCATTTT. The V and J genes are TRBV7-8 and TRBJ1-5; D is unresolved. Germline-derived CDR1 and CDR2 are SGHVS and FQNEAQ. V was trimmed by 1 base and J by 0 bases, leaving 7 bases between them. CDR3 length: 15 residues.

This clone was detected once. Other DNA sequences from this sample encode an identical CDR3 as well. This chain joins TRBV5-1 and TRBJ2-7; TRBD1 matches 8 bases. This CDR3 is built from 14 residues. The germline gives CDR1 SGHRS, CDR2 YFSETQ. The J segment lost 2 bases and the V segment lost 4 bases, leaving 5 bases of the junction unmatched. The CDR3 region is CASSPGTGTYEQYF. As DNA, the CDR3 is TGCGCCAGCAGCCCGGGGACAGGAACCTACGAGCAGTACTTC.